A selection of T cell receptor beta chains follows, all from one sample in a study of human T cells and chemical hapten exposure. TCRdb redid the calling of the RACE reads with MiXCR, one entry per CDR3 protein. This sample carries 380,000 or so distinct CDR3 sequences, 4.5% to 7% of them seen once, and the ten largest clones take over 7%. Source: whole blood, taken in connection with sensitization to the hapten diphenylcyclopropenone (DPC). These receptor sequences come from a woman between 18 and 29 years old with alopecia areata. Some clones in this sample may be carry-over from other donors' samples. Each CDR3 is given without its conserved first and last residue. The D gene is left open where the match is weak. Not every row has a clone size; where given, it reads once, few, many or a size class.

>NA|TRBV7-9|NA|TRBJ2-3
ASSLDSIVTDTQY
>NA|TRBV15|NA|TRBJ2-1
ATRNYNEQF
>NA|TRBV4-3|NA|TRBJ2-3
ASSQLRADTQY
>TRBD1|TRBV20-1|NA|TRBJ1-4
SAPRQGTNEKLF
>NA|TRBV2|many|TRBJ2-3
ASSEFDEDTQY
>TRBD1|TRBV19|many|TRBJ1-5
ASRTAGTGGLH
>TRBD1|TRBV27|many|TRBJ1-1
ASRDRGGGTEAF
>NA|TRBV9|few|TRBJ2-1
ASSVAGAEQF
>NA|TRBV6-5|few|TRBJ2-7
ASSYNGELAYEQY
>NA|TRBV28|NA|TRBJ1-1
ATQYRRNTEAF
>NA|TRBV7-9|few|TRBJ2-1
ASSADGFVYNEQF
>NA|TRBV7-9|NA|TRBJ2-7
ASSFNRRGHEQY
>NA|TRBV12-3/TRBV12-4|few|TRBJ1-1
ASSLTSLNAEAF
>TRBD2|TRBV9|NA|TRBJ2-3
ASSVGLAISTDTQY
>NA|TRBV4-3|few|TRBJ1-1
ASSQDFRGAQGTEAF
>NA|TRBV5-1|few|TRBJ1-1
ASSYLMGGKNTEAF
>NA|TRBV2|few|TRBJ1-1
ASSEAGEAF
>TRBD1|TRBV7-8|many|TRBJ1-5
ASSLSRGGNQPQH